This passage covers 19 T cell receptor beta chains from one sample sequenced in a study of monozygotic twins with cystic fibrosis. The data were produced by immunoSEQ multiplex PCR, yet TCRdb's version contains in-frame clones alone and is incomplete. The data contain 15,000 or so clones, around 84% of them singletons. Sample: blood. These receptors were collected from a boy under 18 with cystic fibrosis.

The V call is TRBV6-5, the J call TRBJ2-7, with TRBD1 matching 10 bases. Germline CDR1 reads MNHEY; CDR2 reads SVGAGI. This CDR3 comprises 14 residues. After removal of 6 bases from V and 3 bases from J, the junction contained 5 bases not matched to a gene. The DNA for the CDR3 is TGTGCCAGCAGGTCCGGGACAGGGGTCTACGAGCAGTACTTC. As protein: CASRSGTGVYEQYF.

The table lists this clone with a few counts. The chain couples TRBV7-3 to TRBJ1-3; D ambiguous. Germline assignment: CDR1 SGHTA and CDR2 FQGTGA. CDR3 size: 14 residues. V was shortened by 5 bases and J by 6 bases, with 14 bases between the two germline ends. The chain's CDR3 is CASSLGRVLNTIYF. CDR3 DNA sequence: TGTGCCAGCAGCCTAGGACGGGTGCTAAACACCATATATTTT.

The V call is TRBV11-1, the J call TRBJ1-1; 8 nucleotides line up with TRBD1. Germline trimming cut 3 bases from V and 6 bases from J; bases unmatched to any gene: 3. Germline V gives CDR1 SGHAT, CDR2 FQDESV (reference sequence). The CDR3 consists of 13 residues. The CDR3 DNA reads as TGTGCCAGCAGCTTGGACAGGGTATCTGAAGCTTTCTTT. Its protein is CASSLDRVSEAFF.

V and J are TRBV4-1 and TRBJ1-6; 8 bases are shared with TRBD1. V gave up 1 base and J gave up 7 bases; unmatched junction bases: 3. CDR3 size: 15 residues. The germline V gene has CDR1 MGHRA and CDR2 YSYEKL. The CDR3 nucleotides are TGCGCCAGCAGCCAAGCACAGGGGGGGAATTCACCCCTCCACTTT. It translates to CASSQAQGGNSPLHF.

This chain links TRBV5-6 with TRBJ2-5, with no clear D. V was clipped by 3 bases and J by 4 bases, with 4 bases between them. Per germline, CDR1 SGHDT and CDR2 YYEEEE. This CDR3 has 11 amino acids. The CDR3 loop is CASSSRETQYF. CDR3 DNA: TGTGCCAGCAGCTCGAGAGAGACCCAGTACTTC.

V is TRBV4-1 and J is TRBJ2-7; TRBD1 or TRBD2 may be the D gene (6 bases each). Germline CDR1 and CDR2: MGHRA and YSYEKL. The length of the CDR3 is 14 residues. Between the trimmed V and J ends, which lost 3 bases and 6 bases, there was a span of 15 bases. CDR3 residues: CASSQTGAHSEQYF. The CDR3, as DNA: TGCGCCAGCAGCCAGACGGGGGCCCACAGCGAGCAGTACTTC.

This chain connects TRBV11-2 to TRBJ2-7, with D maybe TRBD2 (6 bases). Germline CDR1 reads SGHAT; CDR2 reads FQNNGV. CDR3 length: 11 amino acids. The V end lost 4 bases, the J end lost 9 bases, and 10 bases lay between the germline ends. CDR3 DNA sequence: TGTGCCAGCAGCTCGAAGGGAGGGCAGTACTTC. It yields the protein CASSSKGGQYF. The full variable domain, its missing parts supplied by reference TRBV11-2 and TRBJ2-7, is EAGVAQSPRYKIIEKRQSVAFWCNPISGHATLYWYQQILGQGPKLLIQFQNNGVVDDSQLPKDRFSAERLKGVDSTLKIQPAKLEDSAVYLCASSSKGGQYFGPGTRLTVT.

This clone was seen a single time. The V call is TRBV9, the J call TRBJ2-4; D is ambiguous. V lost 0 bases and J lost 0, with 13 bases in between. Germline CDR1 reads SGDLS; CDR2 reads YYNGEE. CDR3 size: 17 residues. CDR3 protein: CASSVVNKRIAKNIQYF. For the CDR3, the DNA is TGTGCCAGCAGCGTAGTAAATAAGCGAATAGCCAAAAACATTCAGTACTTC.

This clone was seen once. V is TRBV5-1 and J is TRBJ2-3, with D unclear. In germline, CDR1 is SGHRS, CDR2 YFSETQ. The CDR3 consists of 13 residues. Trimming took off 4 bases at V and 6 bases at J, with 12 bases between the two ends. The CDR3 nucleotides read TGCGCCAGCAGCCCGGACCATTTTGATACGCAGTATTTT. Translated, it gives CASSPDHFDTQYF.

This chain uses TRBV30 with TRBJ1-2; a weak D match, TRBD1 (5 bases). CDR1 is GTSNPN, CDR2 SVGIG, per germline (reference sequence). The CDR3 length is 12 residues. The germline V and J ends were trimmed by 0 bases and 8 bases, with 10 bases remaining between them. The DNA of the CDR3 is TGTGCCTGGAGTGTGGAGGGGCAAGGCTACACCTTC. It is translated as CAWSVEGQGYTF. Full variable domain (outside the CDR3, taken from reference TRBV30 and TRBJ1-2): SQTIHQWPATLVQPVGSPLSLECTVEGTSNPNLYWYRQAAGRGLQLLFYSVGIGQISSEVPQNLSASRPQDRQFILSSKKLLLSDSGFYLCAWSVEGQGYTFGSGTRLTVV.

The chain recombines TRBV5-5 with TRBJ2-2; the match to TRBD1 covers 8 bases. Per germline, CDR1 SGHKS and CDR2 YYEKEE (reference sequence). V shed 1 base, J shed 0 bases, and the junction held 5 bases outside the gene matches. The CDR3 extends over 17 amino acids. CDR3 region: CASSLLGTGANTGELFF. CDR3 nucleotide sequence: TGTGCCAGCAGCTTGCTCGGGACAGGCGCGAACACCGGGGAGCTGTTTTTT.

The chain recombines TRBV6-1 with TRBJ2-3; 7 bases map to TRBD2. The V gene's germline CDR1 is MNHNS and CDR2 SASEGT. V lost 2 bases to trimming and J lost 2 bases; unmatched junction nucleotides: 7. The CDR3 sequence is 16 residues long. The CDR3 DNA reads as TGTGCCAGCAGTGAATTCTGGCGGGGGAACACAGATACGCAGTATTTT. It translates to CASSEFWRGNTDTQYF.

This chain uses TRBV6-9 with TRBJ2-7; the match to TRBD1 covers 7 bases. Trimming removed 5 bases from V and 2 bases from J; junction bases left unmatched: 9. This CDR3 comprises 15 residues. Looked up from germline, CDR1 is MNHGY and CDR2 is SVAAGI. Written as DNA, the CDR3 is TGTGCCAGCAGTATCCGGACAGGCAGAACCTACGAGCAGTACTTC. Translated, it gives CASSIRTGRTYEQYF.

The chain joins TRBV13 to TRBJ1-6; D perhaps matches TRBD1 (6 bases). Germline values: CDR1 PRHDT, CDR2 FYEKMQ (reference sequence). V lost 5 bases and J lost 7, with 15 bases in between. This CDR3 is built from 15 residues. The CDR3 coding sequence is TGTGCCAGCAGCCCTACAGGGTCGGGGAATTCACCCCTCCACTTT. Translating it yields CASSPTGSGNSPLHF.

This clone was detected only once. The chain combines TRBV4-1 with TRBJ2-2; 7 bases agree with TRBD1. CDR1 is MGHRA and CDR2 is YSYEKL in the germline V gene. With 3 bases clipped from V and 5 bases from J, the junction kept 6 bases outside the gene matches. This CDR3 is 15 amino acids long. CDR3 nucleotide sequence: TGCGCCAGCAGCCAGTTTTTACAGGGGACCGGGGAGCTGTTTTTT. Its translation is CASSQFLQGTGELFF.

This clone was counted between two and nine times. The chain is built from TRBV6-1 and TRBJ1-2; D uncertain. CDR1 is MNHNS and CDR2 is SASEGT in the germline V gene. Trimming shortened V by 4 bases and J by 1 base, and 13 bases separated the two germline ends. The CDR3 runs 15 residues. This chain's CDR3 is CASSGSLNVNYGYTF. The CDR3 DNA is TGTGCCAGCAGTGGGTCCTTGAATGTTAACTATGGCTACACCTTC.

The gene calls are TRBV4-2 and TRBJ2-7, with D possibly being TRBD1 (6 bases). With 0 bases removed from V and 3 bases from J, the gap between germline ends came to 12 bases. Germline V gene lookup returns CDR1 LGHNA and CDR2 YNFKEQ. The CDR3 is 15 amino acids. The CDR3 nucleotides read TGTGCCAGCAGCCAAGATACAGGGACCTTCTACGAGCAGTACTTC. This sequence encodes CASSQDTGTFYEQYF.

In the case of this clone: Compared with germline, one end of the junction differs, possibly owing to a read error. The CDR3 loop is CAWSVLFRGKEGAF. The CDR3 coding sequence is TGTGCCTGGAGTGTACTTTTCCGGGGCAAGGAGGGGGCCTTC. This chain links TRBV30 with TRBJ1-2, with D perhaps matching TRBD1 (6 bases). Germline lookup yields CDR1 GTSNPN and CDR2 SVGIG (reference sequence). This CDR3 has 14 residues. Full variable domain (outside the CDR3, taken from reference TRBV30 and TRBJ1-2): SQTIHQWPATLVQPVGSPLSLECTVEGTSNPNLYWYRQAAGRGLQLLFYSVGIGQISSEVPQNLSASRPQDRQFILSSKKLLLSDSGFYLCAWSVLFRGKEGAFGSGTRLTVV.

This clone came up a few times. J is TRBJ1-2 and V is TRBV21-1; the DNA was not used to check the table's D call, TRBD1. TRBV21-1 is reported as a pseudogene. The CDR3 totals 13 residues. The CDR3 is CASSKSPGQRTLF. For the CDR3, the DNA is TGTGCCAGCAGCAAATCCCCTGGACAGAGAACTCTCTTC.